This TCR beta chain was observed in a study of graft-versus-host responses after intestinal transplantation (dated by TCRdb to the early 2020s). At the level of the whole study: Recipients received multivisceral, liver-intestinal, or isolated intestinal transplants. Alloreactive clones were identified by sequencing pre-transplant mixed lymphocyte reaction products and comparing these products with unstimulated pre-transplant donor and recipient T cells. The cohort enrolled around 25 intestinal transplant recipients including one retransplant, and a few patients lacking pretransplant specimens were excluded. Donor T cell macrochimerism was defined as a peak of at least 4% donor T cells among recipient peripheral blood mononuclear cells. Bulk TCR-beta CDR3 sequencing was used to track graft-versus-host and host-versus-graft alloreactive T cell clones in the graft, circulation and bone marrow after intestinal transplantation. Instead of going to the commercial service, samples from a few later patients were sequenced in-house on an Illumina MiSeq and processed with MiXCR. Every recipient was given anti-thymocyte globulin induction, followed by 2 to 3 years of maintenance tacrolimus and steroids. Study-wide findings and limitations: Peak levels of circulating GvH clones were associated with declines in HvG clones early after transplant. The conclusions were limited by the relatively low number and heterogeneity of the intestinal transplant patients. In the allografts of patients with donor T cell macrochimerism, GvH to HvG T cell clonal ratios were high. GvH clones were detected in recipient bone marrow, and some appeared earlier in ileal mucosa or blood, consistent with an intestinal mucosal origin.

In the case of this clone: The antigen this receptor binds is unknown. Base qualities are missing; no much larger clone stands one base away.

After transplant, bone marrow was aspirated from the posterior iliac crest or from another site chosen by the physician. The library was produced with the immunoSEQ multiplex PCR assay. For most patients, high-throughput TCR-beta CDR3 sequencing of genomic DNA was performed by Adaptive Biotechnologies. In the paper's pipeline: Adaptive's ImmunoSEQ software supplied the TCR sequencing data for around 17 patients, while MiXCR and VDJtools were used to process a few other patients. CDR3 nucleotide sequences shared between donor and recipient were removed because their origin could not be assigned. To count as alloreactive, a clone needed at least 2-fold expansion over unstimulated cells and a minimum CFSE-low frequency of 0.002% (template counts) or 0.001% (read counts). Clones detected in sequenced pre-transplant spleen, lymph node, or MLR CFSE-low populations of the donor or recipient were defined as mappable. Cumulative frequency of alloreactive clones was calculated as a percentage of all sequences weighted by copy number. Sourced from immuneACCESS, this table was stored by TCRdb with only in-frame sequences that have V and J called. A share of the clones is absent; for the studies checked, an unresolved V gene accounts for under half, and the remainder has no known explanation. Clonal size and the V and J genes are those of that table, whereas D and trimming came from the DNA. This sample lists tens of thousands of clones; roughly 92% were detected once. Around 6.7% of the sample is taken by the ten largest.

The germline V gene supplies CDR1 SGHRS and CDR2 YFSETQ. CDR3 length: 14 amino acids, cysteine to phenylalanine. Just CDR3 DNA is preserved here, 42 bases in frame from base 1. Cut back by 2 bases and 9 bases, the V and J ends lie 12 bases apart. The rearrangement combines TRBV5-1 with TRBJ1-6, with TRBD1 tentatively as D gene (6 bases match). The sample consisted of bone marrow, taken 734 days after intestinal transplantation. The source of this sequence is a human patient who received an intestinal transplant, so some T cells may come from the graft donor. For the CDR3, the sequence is CASSFEGGSSPLHF. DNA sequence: TGCGCCAGCAGCTTTGAGGGGGGCAGTTCACCCCTCCACTTT. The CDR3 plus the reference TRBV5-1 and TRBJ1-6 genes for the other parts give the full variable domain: KAGVTQTPRYLIKTRGQQVTLSCSPISGHRSVSWYQQTPGQGLQFLFEYFSETQRNKGNFPGRFSGRQFSNSRSEMNVSTLELGDSALYLCASSFEGGSSPLHFGNGTRLTVT.